These 24 T cell receptor beta chains were sequenced from one sample in a study of shared clonotypes between healthy human individuals. Here immunoSEQ multiplex PCR was the method, and the copy in TCRdb shows in-frame clones only, minus some. The repertoire holds hundreds of thousands of clones, 90% to 98% seen once, with about 0.25% in the top ten. Positively selected for CCR7, the CD45RO-negative cells used as naive CD8 cells excluded terminally differentiated effector memory CD45RA+ cells. Specimen: naive CD8+ T cells sorted from blood. The receptor source for this set is a man aged 30 to 39 in good health.

The chain has TRBV5-5 and TRBJ2-2; TRBD2 agrees at 7 bases. The CDR3 spans 13 residues. Germline values: CDR1 SGHKS, CDR2 YYEKEE (reference sequence). V shed 6 bases and J 5 bases; nucleotides not matched to a gene: 4. Here the CDR3 reads CASTPGGTGELFF. The CDR3 DNA reads as TGTGCCAGCACCCCGGGAGGAACCGGGGAGCTGTTTTTT. Looking up the rest from reference TRBV5-5 and TRBJ2-2 gives the full variable domain: DAGVTQSPTHLIKTRGQQVTLRCSPISGHKSVSWYQQVLGQGPQFIFQYYEKEERGRGNFPDRFSARQFPNYSSELNVNALLLGDSALYLCASTPGGTGELFFGEGSRLTVL.

Notes on this clone: The same CDR3 is also encoded by other DNA sequences in this sample. CDR3 amino acids: CSVEGSSTDTQYF. CDR3 nucleotide sequence: TGCAGCGTTGAAGGGTCTAGCACAGATACGCAGTATTTT. The chain recombines TRBV29-1 with TRBJ2-3; D unresolved. The CDR3 contains 13 residues. Deletions cut 1 base from V and 0 bases from J, with 5 bases between. Per the germline V gene, CDR1 is SQVTM and CDR2 is ANQGSEA.

The rearrangement joins TRBV5-5 to TRBJ2-7, with 8 bases lining up with TRBD2. Looked up from germline, CDR1 is SGHKS and CDR2 is YYEKEE (reference sequence). V dropped 1 base and J dropped 2; count of bases not matched to a gene: 2. The CDR3 extends over 14 amino acids. CDR3 nucleotides: TGTGCCAGCAGCTTGAGAGCGGGAGCCTACGAGCAGTACTTC. This gives the protein CASSLRAGAYEQYF.

The chain carries TRBV27 and TRBJ2-1, with TRBD2 identical over 11 bases. The CDR3 contains 20 residues. Germline loops: CDR1 MNHEY, CDR2 SMNVEV (reference sequence). Unmatched junction bases numbered 15, after V lost 5 bases and J lost 0 bases. The CDR3 coding sequence is TGTGCCAGCAGTCCGATAGCGGGAGGGTCTTTGTTATTCTCCTACAATGAGCAGTTCTTC. Translated, it gives CASSPIAGGSLLFSYNEQFF.

The V gene is TRBV13, the J gene TRBJ2-3, with 8 bases fitting TRBD2. CDR1 and CDR2 (germline): PRHDT, FYEKMQ (reference sequence). CDR3 length: 14 amino acids. V lost 0 bases, J lost 6 bases, and 2 bases stayed unmatched. This CDR3 reads CASSLGGRADTQYF. The CDR3 DNA is TGTGCCAGCAGCTTAGGCGGGAGGGCCGATACGCAGTATTTT.

This clone occurred once. The chain links TRBV9 to TRBJ1-1, with 9 bases aligning to TRBD1. CDR1 and CDR2 (germline): SGDLS, YYNGEE. This CDR3 contains 14 residues. V shed 0 bases, J shed 6 bases, and the junction held 3 bases outside the gene matches. DNA of the CDR3: TGTGCCAGCAGCGTAGGGGACAGGGTTCCTGAAGCTTTCTTT. Its translation: CASSVGDRVPEAFF.

The rearrangement uses TRBV10-3 and TRBJ2-1; 11 nucleotides agree with TRBD2. The CDR3 length is 16 residues. With 2 bases clipped from V and 6 bases from J, the junction kept 6 bases outside the gene matches. The germline V gene encodes CDR1 ENHRY and CDR2 SYGVKD. In nucleotides, the CDR3 is TGTGCCATCAGTGAGGAATTAGCGGGAGGGCCCAATGAGCAGTTCTTC. It codes for CAISEELAGGPNEQFF.

The gene calls are TRBV10-3 and TRBJ1-1; D call uncertain. This CDR3 has 14 amino acids. The V gene lost 3 bases and the J gene lost 7 bases, with 15 bases spanning the gap. Germline assignment: CDR1 ENHRY and CDR2 SYGVKD. The CDR3 DNA is TGTGCCATCAGTGACGGGCAGGCCAGCAATGAAGCTTTCTTT. The encoded protein is CAISDGQASNEAFF.

V gene TRBV7-3 combines with J gene TRBJ2-2, with no clear D. The CDR3 extends over 14 amino acids. The V end was cut by 5 bases, the J end by 7 bases, with 14 bases between. Germline CDR1 is SGHTA and CDR2 is FQGTGA. CDR3 coding DNA: TGTGCCAGCAGCCCTGGTCCGGGTGACGGGGAGCTGTTTTTT. Translated: CASSPGPGDGELFF.

The chain is built from TRBV5-1 and TRBJ2-7; possibly TRBD1 for D (5 bases). Trimming removed 0 bases from V and 4 bases from J, with 14 bases in between. The CDR3 runs to 15 residues. CDR1 SGHRS and CDR2 YFSETQ come from the germline V gene. The CDR3 DNA follows: TGCGCCAGCAGCTTGGCCCTGGGGCAGTTTTACGAGCAGTACTTC. Its translation: CASSLALGQFYEQYF.

Remarks on this clone: At one end the junction does not follow the germline gene, possibly because of a read error. In nucleotides, the CDR3 is TGTGCCAGCATGCCAGGGGAAGGTCAAGGGACCCAGTACTTC. Translated, it gives CASMPGEGQGTQYF. The chain uses TRBV27 and TRBJ2-5; D might be TRBD1 (6 bases). The CDR3 totals 14 residues. In germline, CDR1 is MNHEY, CDR2 SMNVEV (reference sequence).

The chain employs TRBV7-9 and TRBJ2-5; 10 bases fit TRBD1. Germline V CDR1 and CDR2: SEHNR, FQNEAQ (reference sequence). The CDR3 is made up of 18 amino acids. V gave up 6 bases and J gave up 0 bases; unmatched junction bases: 13. This CDR3 is CASSFTVDRGRNQETQYF. The CDR3 nucleotides are TGTGCCAGCAGTTTTACGGTCGACAGGGGGCGGAACCAAGAGACCCAGTACTTC.

In this sample, this clone turned up once. The rearrangement links TRBV15 to TRBJ2-7; 9 positions match TRBD1. The CDR3 contains 15 residues. CDR1 and CDR2 (germline): LNHNV, YYDKDF (reference sequence). Trimming cost V 2 bases and J 6 bases; bases outside gene matches: 8. The CDR3 reads CATSRTQGAVFEQYF. Here the CDR3 DNA reads TGTGCCACCAGCAGAACACAGGGGGCGGTTTTCGAGCAGTACTTC. Full variable domain (missing parts from reference TRBV15 and TRBJ2-7): DAMVIQNPRYQVTQFGKPVTLSCSQTLNHNVMYWYQQKSSQAPKLLFHYYDKDFNNEADTPDNFQSRRPNTSFCFLDIRSPGLGDTAMYLCATSRTQGAVFEQYFGPGTRLTVT.

The chain recombines TRBV2 with TRBJ1-4, with D unclear. The CDR3 has 11 amino acids. V lost 3 bases and J lost 8, with 4 bases in between. Per the germline V gene, CDR1 is SNHLY and CDR2 is FYNNEI. CDR3 nucleotides: TGTGCCAGCAGTGATTGGGAAAAACTGTTTTTT. Protein: CASSDWEKLFF.

V gene TRBV6-5 combines with J gene TRBJ2-1; 11 bases are shared with TRBD2. The CDR3 totals 15 residues. The J segment lost 5 bases and the V segment lost 6 bases, leaving 6 bases of the junction unmatched. Germline V gives CDR1 MNHEY, CDR2 SVGAGI. CDR3: CASSRPGLADNEQFF. The DNA of the CDR3 is TGTGCCAGCAGCCGGCCGGGACTAGCGGACAATGAGCAGTTCTTC.

The chain uses TRBV5-1 and TRBJ2-1, with 11 positions matching TRBD2. The junction had 4 bases not matched to a gene; V was cut back by 1 base and J by 7 bases. The germline V gene encodes CDR1 SGHRS and CDR2 YFSETQ. This CDR3 has 15 residues. As DNA, the CDR3 is TGCGCCAGCAGCTTGTTGGGACTAGCGGAAAATGAGCAGTTCTTC. As protein: CASSLLGLAENEQFF.

The chain employs TRBV15 and TRBJ2-7; D is undetermined. V was pared by 3 bases and J by 2 bases, with 11 bases between. The CDR3 spans 14 residues. Germline loops: CDR1 LNHNV, CDR2 YYDKDF (reference sequence). The chain's CDR3 is CATSSIDGTYEQYF. The CDR3 region has the DNA TGTGCCACCAGCAGTATCGACGGCACCTACGAGCAGTACTTC.

The chain links TRBV11-2 to TRBJ2-5; 12 nucleotides align to TRBD2. J was trimmed by 5 bases and V by 5 bases; bases with no gene match: 9. The CDR3 has 16 residues. Germline V lookup: CDR1 SGHAT, CDR2 FQNNGV. CDR3 DNA: TGTGCCAGCAGCGTCGGACTAGCGGGATACTCGGAGACCCAGTACTTC. This encodes CASSVGLAGYSETQYF.

This chain's CDR3 is CASSLEMGLSGDTQYF. In DNA, the CDR3 is TGTGCCAGCAGCTTAGAAATGGGGCTATCTGGAGATACGCAGTATTTT. The V call is TRBV7-6, the J call TRBJ2-3; maybe TRBD1 (5 bases). Trimming left V 1 base short and J 5 bases short, with 16 bases between. Looked up from germline, CDR1 is SGHVS and CDR2 is FNYEAQ. The CDR3 runs 16 residues.

In the case of this clone: This CDR3 is also generated by other DNA sequences in the sample. The rearrangement uses TRBV5-1 and TRBJ2-3; TRBD1 agrees at 8 bases. J lost 4 bases, V lost 0 bases, and 1 base had no gene match. The CDR3 is 14 residues long. Germline loops: CDR1 SGHRS, CDR2 YFSETQ. The CDR3 coding sequence is TGCGCCAGCAGCTTGGGACAGGGGCCAGATACGCAGTATTTT. It is translated as CASSLGQGPDTQYF.

The gene calls are TRBV2 and TRBJ1-5; no clear D. V dropped 3 bases and J dropped 6 bases, with 9 bases sitting between them. The CDR3 extends over 13 amino acids. In germline, CDR1 is SNHLY, CDR2 FYNNEI. This CDR3 is CASSDSPGQPQHF. DNA of the CDR3: TGTGCCAGCAGTGACTCGCCCGGTCAGCCCCAGCATTTT. Full variable domain (missing parts from reference TRBV2 and TRBJ1-5): EPEVTQTPSHQVTQMGQEVILRCVPISNHLYFYWYRQILGQKVEFLVSFYNNEISEKSEIFDDQFSVERPDGSNFTLKIRSTKLEDSAMYFCASSDSPGQPQHFGDGTRLSIL.

The rearrangement links TRBV19 to TRBJ2-6, with TRBD1 matching 7 bases. The CDR3 consists of 15 residues. Per the germline V gene, CDR1 is LNHDA and CDR2 is SQIVND (reference sequence). Losses at the gene ends were 5 bases for V and 4 bases for J; bases not matched to a gene: 5. The DNA for the CDR3 is TGTGCCAGTAGTGCACAGGGGTACGGGGCCAACGTCCTGACTTTC. Protein: CASSAQGYGANVLTF.

V is TRBV7-9 and J is TRBJ2-7, with D maybe TRBD2 (5 bases). Trimming took off 3 bases at V and 2 bases at J, with 17 bases between the two ends. The CDR3 sequence is 16 residues long. Germline V CDR1 and CDR2: SEHNR, FQNEAQ (reference sequence). CDR3 region: CASSLIGRGFPYEQYF. CDR3 bases: TGTGCCAGCAGCTTGATCGGCCGGGGATTTCCCTACGAGCAGTACTTC.

Regarding this clone: Germline and junction disagree at one end, which may indicate a read error. This rearrangement joins TRBV29-1 to TRBJ1-4; tentative D call: TRBD1 (5 bases). The CDR3 consists of 15 residues. Germline loops: CDR1 SQVTM, CDR2 ANQGSEA. The CDR3 here is CSAPIARGSKEKLFF. The CDR3 nucleotides read TGCAGCGCACCAATCGCGCGGGGGTCTAAGGAAAAACTGTTTTTT.